The 8 T cell receptor beta chains reported below all come from one sample, sequenced in a study of patients and donors after allogeneic stem cell transplantation. One entry per CDR3 protein results from TCRdb running MiXCR on the RT-PCR reads. The sample has approximately 200,000 distinct CDR3 sequences, around an eighth seen once. Sequencing input: blood, either unsorted or a sorted T cell fraction (not recorded which). All receptors come from a human donor who was either an allogeneic HSCT recipient or a stem cell or donor lymphocyte infusion donor (not recorded which). It is not recorded whose cells these are; they may come from a transplant donor.

This clonotype was detected many times. This chain links TRBV7-3 with TRBJ2-7, with D possibly TRBD2 on 6 matching bases. Trimming shortened V by 4 bases and J by 1 base, and 11 bases separated the two germline ends. Germline CDR1 is SGHTA and CDR2 is FQGTGA. CDR3 length: 14 amino acids. CDR3 DNA sequence: TGTGCCAGCAGCTACAGGACTACATCCTACGAGCAGTACTTC. Translation: CASSYRTTSYEQYF. The complete variable domain, with remaining parts taken from reference TRBV7-3 and TRBJ2-7, reads GAGVSQTPSNKVTEKGKYVELRCDPISGHTALYWYRQSLGQGPEFLIYFQGTGAADDSGLPNDRFFAVRPEGSVSTLKIQRTERGDSAVYLCASSYRTTSYEQYFGPGTRLTVT.

This clonotype was seen only a few times. This chain links TRBV18 with TRBJ2-7; D call uncertain. The length of the CDR3 is 12 residues. Trimming stripped 3 bases from V and 5 bases from J, with 8 bases between. Germline lookup yields CDR1 KGHSH and CDR2 LQKENI. CDR3 sequence reads: CASSPTMNEQYF. DNA for the CDR3: TGTGCCAGCTCACCCACTATGAACGAGCAGTACTTC.

This clonotype was counted many times. The rearrangement links TRBV15 to TRBJ2-7; no definite D call. The CDR3 sequence is 14 residues long. Trimming removed 0 bases at V and 3 bases at J, with 9 bases between. Per germline, CDR1 LNHNV and CDR2 YYDKDF (reference sequence). CDR3 residues: CATSRDPTSYEQYF. As DNA, the CDR3 is TGTGCCACCAGCAGAGATCCGACAAGCTACGAGCAGTACTTC.

This clonotype was counted at least ten times. The V call is TRBV20-1, the J call TRBJ1-5; 8 nucleotides agree with TRBD1. The CDR3 has 15 amino acids. After removal of 3 bases from V and 2 bases from J, the junction contained 6 bases not matched to a gene. Germline V gene sequence: CDR1 DFQATT, CDR2 SNEGSKA (reference sequence). The CDR3 region has the DNA TGCAGTGCTAGGGAAGGACAGGGCGGCAATCAGCCCCAGCATTTT. Amino acids: CSAREGQGGNQPQHF.

This chain joins TRBV2 and TRBJ2-6; the D is unclear. The germline CDR1 and CDR2 sequences are SNHLY and FYNNEI. V gave up 6 bases and J gave up 4 bases, with 13 bases separating them. The CDR3 loop spans 15 amino acids. In nucleotides, the CDR3 is TGTGCCAGCAGGTTGTCTGCGGTCGGGGCCAACGTCCTGACTTTC. Translation gives CASRLSAVGANVLTF.

This clonotype showed up just a few times. V and J are TRBV7-8 and TRBJ2-1, with D tentatively TRBD2 (6 bases). From germline, CDR1 is SGHVS and CDR2 FQNEAQ. There are 16 residues in the CDR3. Trimming left V 6 bases short and J 1 base short, with 16 bases between. The CDR3 bases are TGTGCCAGCAGACTAGTAGACGGGGGTTCCTACAATGAGCAGTTCTTC. Protein: CASRLVDGGSYNEQFF.

This clonotype was found a few times. The V and J genes are TRBV6-1 and TRBJ1-4; D gene unclear. This CDR3 spans 13 amino acids. Germline V gene sequence: CDR1 MNHNS, CDR2 SASEGT. V was shortened by 6 bases and J by 8 bases, with 13 bases between the two germline ends. The CDR3, as DNA: TGTGCCAGCAGCGCCGACATATTCGAAAAACTGTTTTTT. Amino acids: CASSADIFEKLFF.

The V gene is TRBV30, the J gene TRBJ2-5, with a tentative D call TRBD2 (6 bases). The CDR3 totals 12 residues. With 7 bases removed from V and 5 bases from J, the gap between germline ends came to 14 bases. Germline CDR1 reads GTSNPN; CDR2 reads SVGIG (reference sequence). CDR3 protein: CASSGDSETQYF. The CDR3 coding sequence is TGTGCCTCGTCGGGGGATAGCGAGACCCAGTACTTC.